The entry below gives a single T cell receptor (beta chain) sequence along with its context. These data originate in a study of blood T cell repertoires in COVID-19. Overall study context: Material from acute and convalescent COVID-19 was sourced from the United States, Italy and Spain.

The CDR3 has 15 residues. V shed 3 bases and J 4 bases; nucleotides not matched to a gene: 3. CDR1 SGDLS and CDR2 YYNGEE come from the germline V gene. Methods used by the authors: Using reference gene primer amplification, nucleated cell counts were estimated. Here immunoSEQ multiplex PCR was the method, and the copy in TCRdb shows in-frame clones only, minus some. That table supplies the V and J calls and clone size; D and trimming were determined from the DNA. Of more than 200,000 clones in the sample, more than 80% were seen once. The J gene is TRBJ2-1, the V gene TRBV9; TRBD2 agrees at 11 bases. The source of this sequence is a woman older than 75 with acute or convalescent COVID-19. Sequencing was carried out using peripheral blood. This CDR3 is CASSAGTSGYNEQFF. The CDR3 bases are TGTGCCAGCAGCGCCGGGACTAGCGGATACAATGAGCAGTTCTTC.